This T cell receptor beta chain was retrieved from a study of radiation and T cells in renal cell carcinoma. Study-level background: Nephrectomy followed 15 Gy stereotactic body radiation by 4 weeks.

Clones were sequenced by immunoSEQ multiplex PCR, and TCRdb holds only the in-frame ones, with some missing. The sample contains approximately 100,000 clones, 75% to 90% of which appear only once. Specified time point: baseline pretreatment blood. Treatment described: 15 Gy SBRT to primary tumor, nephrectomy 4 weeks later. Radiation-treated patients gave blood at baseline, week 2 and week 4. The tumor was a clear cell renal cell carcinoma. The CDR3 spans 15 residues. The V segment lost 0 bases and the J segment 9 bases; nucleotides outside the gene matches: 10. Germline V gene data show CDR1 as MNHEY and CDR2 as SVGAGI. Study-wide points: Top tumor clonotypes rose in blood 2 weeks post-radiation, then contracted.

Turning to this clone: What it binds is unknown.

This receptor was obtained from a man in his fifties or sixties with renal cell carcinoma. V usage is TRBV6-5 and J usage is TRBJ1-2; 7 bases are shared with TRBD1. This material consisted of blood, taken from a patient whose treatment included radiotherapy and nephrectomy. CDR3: CASSYSRQGVSRYTF. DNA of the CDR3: TGTGCCAGCAGTTACTCGAGGCAGGGGGTTTCCCGCTACACCTTC.